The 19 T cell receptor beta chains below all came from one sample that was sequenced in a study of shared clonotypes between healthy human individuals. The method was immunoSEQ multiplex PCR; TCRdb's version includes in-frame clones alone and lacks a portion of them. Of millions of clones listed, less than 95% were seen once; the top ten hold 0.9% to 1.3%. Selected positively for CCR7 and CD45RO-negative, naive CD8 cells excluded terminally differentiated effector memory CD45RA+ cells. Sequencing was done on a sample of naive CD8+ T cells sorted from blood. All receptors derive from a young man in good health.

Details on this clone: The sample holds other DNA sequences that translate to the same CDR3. Here the CDR3 reads CASSLRLAGGNNEQFF. CDR3 nucleotide sequence: TGCGCCAGCAGCCTTAGACTAGCGGGAGGGAACAATGAGCAGTTCTTC. The chain is built from TRBV4-1 and TRBJ2-1, with TRBD2 matching 14 bases. The CDR3 has 16 residues. Germline CDR1 is MGHRA and CDR2 is YSYEKL. V trimming: 4 bases; J trimming: 5 bases; junction bases outside the gene matches: 4.

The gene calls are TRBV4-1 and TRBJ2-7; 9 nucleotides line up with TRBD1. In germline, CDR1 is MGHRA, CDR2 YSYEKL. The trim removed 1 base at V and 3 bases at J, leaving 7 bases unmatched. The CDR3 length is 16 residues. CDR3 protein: CASSQAGQGFFYEQYF. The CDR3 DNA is TGCGCCAGCAGCCAAGCGGGACAGGGTTTCTTCTACGAGCAGTACTTC.

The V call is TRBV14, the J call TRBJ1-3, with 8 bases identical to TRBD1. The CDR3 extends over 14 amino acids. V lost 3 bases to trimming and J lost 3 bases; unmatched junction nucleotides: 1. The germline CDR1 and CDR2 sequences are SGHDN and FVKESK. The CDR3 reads CASSHRGLGNTIYF. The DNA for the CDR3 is TGTGCCAGCAGCCACAGGGGGCTTGGAAACACCATATATTTT.

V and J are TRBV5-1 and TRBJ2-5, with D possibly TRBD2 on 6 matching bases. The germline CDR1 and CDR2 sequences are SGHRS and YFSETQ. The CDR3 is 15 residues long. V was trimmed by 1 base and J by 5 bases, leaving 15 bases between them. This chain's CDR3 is CASSLPPGDEETQYF. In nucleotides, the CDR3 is TGCGCCAGCAGCTTGCCCCCGGGGGACGAGGAGACCCAGTACTTC. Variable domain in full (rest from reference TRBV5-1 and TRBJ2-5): KAGVTQTPRYLIKTRGQQVTLSCSPISGHRSVSWYQQTPGQGLQFLFEYFSETQRNKGNFPGRFSGRQFSNSRSEMNVSTLELGDSALYLCASSLPPGDEETQYFGPGTRLLVL.

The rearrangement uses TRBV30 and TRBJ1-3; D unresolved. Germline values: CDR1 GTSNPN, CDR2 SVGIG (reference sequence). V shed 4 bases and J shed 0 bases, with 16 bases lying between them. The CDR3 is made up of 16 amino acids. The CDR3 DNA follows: TGTGCCTGGACCGACCTAGGGCCCGACTCTGGAAACACCATATATTTT. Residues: CAWTDLGPDSGNTIYF.

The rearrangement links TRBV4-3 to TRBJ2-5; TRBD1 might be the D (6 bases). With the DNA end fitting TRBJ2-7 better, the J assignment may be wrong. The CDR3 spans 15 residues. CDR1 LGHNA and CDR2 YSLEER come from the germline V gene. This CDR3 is CASSPQGMSSYEQYF. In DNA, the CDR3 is TGCGCCAGCAGCCCCCAGGGGATGAGCTCCTACGAGCAGTACTTC.

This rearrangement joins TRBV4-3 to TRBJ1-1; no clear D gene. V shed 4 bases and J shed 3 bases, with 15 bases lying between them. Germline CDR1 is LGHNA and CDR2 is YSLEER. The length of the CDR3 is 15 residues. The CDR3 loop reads CASSPEVEEDTEAFF. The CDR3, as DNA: TGCGCCAGCAGCCCCGAGGTCGAGGAGGACACTGAAGCTTTCTTT.

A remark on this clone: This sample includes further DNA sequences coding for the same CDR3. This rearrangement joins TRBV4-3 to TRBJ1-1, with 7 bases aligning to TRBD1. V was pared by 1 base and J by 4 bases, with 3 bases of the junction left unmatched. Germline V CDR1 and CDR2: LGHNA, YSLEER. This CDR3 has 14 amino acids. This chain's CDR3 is CASSQAAGGTEAFF. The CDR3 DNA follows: TGCGCCAGCAGCCAAGCGGCAGGGGGCACTGAAGCTTTCTTT.

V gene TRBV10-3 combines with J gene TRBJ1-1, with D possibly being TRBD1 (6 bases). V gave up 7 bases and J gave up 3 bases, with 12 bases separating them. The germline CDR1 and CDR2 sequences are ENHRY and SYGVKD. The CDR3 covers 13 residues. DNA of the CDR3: TGTGCCATCACCCAGGACAGCCACACTGAAGCTTTCTTT. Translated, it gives CAITQDSHTEAFF.

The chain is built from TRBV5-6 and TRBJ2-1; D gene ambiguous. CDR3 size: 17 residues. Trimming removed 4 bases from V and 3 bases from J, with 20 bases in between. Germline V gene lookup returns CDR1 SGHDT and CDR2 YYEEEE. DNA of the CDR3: TGTGCCAGCAGCGAGAAGTATGGCGAGAAAGTCTACAATGAGCAGTTCTTC. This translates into CASSEKYGEKVYNEQFF.

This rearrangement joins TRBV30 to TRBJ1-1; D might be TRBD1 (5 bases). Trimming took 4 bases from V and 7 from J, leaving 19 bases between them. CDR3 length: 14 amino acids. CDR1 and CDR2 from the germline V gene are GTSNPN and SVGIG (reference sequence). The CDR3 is CAWTDLGVEGEAFF. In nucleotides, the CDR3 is TGTGCCTGGACCGACCTAGGGGTAGAAGGTGAAGCTTTCTTT.

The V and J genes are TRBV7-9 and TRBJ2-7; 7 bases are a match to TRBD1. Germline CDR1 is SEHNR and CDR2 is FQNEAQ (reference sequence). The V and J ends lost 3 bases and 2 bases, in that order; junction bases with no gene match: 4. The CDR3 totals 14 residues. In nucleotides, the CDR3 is TGTGCCAGCAGCTTTCCGGGACAGCCCTACGAGCAGTACTTC. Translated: CASSFPGQPYEQYF.

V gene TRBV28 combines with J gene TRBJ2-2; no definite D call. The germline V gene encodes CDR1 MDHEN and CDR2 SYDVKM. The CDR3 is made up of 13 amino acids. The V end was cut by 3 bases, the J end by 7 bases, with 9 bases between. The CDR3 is CASSFASLGELFF. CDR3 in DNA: TGTGCCAGCAGTTTCGCGTCCCTCGGGGAGCTGTTTTTT.

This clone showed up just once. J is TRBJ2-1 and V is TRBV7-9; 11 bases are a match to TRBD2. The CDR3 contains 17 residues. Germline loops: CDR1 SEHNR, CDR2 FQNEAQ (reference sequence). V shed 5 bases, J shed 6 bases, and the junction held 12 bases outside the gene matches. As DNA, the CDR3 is TGTGCCAGCAGCCCTAGGACTAGCGGGTACAGTACCAATGAGCAGTTCTTC. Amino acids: CASSPRTSGYSTNEQFF.

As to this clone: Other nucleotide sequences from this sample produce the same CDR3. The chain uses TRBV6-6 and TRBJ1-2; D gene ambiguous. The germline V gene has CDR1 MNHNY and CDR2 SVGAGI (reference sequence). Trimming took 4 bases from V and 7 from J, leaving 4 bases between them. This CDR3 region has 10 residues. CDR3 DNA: TGTGCCAGCAGTTTCGGTGGCTACACCTTC. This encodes CASSFGGYTF.

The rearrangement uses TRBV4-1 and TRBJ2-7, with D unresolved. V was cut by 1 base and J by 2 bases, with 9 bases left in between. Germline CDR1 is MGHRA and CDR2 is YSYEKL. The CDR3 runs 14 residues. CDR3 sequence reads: CASSQATPTYEQYF. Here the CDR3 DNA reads TGCGCCAGCAGCCAAGCGACACCCACCTACGAGCAGTACTTC.

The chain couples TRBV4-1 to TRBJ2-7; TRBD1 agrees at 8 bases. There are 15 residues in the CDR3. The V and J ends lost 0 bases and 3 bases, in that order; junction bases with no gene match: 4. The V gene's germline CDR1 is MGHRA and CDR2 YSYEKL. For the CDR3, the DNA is TGCGCCAGCAGCCAAGAATGGACAGGGATCTACGAGCAGTACTTC. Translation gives CASSQEWTGIYEQYF.

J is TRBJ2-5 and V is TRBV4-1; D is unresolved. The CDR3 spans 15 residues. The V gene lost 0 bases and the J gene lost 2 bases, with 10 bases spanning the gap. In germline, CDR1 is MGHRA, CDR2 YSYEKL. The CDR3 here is CASSQDPAEQETQYF. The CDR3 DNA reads TGCGCCAGCAGCCAAGATCCCGCGGAACAAGAGACCCAGTACTTC.

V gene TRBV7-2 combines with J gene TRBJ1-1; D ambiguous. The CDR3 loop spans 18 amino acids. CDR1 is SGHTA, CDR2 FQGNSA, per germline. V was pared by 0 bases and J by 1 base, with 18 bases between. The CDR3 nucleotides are TGTGCCAGCAGCTTAGCAAATCGGTGGATTCTGAAGAACACTGAAGCTTTCTTT. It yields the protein CASSLANRWILKNTEAFF.